This TCR beta chain originates from a study of blood T cell repertoires in COVID-19. Sequenced by immunoSEQ multiplex PCR; TCRdb stores in-frame clones only, minus some. The sample has 55,000 to 80,000 clones, about 74% seen once. With V trimmed by 3 bases and J by 3 bases, 3 bases remained unmatched. Germline assignment: CDR1 KGHSH and CDR2 LQKENI. There are 16 residues in the CDR3. Sequencing used peripheral blood. This TCR came from a woman older than 75 with acute or convalescent COVID-19. J is TRBJ2-2 and V is TRBV18; 11 bases agree with TRBD2. The CDR3 nucleotides read TGTGCCAGCTCACCGACTAGCGGGACCGACACCGGGGAGCTGTTTTTT. Amino acids: CASSPTSGTDTGELFF.